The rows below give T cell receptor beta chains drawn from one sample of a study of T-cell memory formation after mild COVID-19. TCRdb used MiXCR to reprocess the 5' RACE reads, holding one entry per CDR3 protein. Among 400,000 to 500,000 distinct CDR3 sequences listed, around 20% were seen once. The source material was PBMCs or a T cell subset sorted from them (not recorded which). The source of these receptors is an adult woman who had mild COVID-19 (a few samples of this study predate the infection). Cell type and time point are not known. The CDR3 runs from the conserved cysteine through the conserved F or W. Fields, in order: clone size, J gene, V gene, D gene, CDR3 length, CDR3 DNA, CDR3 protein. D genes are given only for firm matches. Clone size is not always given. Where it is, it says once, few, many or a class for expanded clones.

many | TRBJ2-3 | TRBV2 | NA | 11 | TGTGCCAGCAGTGGCGGAGATACGCAGTATTTT | CASSGGDTQYF
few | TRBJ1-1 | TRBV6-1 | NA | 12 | TGTGCCAGCAGTGAAACTTACACTGAAGCTTTCTTT | CASSETYTEAFF
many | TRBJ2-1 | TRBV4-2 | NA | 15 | TGTGCCAGCAGCCAAGAAGGTAGGGGGTCGAATGAGCAGTTCTTC | CASSQEGRGSNEQFF
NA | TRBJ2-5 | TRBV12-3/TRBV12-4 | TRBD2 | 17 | TGTGCCAGCAGTCTTACTCCGGGACTAGGTGTACAAGAGACCCAGTACTTC | CASSLTPGLGVQETQYF
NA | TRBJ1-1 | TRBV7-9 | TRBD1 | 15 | TGTGCCAGCAGCCGACAGGGGGCCGTGGGCACTGAAGCTTTCTTT | CASSRQGAVGTEAFF
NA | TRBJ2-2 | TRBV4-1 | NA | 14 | TGCGCCAGCAGCCAAGGTTCAGCGACCGGGGAGCTGTTTTTT | CASSQGSATGELFF
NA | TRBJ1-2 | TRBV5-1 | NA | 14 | TGCGCCAGCAGCTTGGCCGCAGCTAACTATGGCTACACCTTC | CASSLAAANYGYTF
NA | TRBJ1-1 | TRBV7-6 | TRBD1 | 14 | TGTGCCAGCAGCACAAAGGACAGGGAAACTGAAGCTTTCTTT | CASSTKDRETEAFF
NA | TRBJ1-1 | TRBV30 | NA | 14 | TGTGCCTGGAGTCCCGAGGGCAGGGGCAGTGAAGCTTTCTTT | CAWSPEGRGSEAFF
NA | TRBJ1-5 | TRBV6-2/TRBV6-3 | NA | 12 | TGTGCCAGCAGTGAGACGGCTGAGCCCCAGCATTTT | CASSETAEPQHF
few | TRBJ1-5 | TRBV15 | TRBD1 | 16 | TGTGCCACCAGCAGCCTACAGGGGCTTAGCAATCAGCCCCAGCATTTT | CATSSLQGLSNQPQHF
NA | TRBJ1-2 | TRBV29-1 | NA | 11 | TGCAGCGTTGAAAGGGACCACGGCTACACCTTC | CSVERDHGYTF
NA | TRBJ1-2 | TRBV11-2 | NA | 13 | TGTGCCAGCAGCTTAGTAAAGGGATATGGCTACACCTTC | CASSLVKGYGYTF
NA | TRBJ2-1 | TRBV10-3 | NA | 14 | TGTGCCATCAGTGGAAGTAGGGGGGAGGGAGAGCAGTTCTTC | CAISGSRGEGEQFF